This record looks at one TCR beta chain sequence and its context. Its antigen is still unknown. The time point is: week 35, safety follow-up. The content of each vaccine dose was 300 ug of mutant IDH1 20-mer peptide, and topical imiquimod accompanied it. Patients received eight vaccinations in weeks 1, 3, 5, 7, 11, 15, 19, 23. The donors' diagnosis was new WHO grade 3 or 4 astrocytoma that was IDH1-mutant and ATRX-lost. The sample belongs to a study of a mutant IDH1 vaccine in newly diagnosed glioma. Profiling relied on immunoSEQ multiplex PCR, and the TCRdb table lists in-frame clones only, not all of them. The sample carries about 64,000 clones, 60% to 75% recorded once. Broader study findings: Whatever changes occurred in top peripheral T cell clonotypes seemed unrelated to pseudoprogression.

The sample in question was PBMCs, obtained from a glioma patient whose treatment included an IDH1 peptide vaccine. The source is a man in his forties or fifties with glioma.

CDR3 protein: CASSLTTGVGEQYF. In nucleotides, the CDR3 is TGCGCCAGCAGCCTTACGACAGGGGTGGGCGAGCAGTACTTC. The V and J genes are TRBV4-3 and TRBJ2-7; 8 nucleotides match TRBD1. Germline loops: CDR1 LGHNA, CDR2 YSLEER. CDR3 length: 14 residues. V dropped 4 bases and J dropped 6; count of bases not matched to a gene: 8.